This entry lists 18 T cell receptor beta chains sequenced from one sample in a study of tumor and adjacent non-tumor tissue in lung cancer. RNA was extracted from bulk tissue without any cell sorting. Distant lung tissue was collected more than 3 cm away from the tumor edge. Three rounds of nested PCR, following a modified ARM-PCR protocol, produced the TCRbeta library. TCRdb itself ran the multiplex PCR reads through MiXCR, one entry per CDR3 protein. Of over 100,000 distinct CDR3 sequences in the sample, 50% to 70% were seen once. The source material was distant non-tumor lung tissue. All receptors come from a man in his fifties or sixties with non-small cell lung cancer.

This clonotype was seen a few times. A read error may explain this, as a much larger clone is one base away. The chain links TRBV29-1 to TRBJ2-3; 9 nucleotides match TRBD2. CDR1 and CDR2 from the germline V gene are SQVTM and ANQGSEA. This CDR3 is built from 14 residues. The CDR3 nucleotides are TGCAGCGTTTCGCTCGGACTAGCGAGAGATGCGCAGTATTTT. Translated: CSVSLGLARDAQYF.

This clonotype was seen ten or more times. Germline is not matched at one junction end, which may reflect a read error. J is TRBJ2-1 and V is TRBV7-9; 8 nucleotides line up with TRBD2. The V gene's germline CDR1 is SEHNR and CDR2 FQNEAQ (reference sequence). The CDR3 is 15 amino acids. CDR3 protein: CASSLAGSSYNEQFF. In DNA, the CDR3 is TGTGCCAGCAGCCTAGCGGGCAGCTCCTACAATGAGCAGTTCTTC.

Points on this clonotype: The conserved phenylalanine or tryptophan is not found at the CDR3 terminus, so this likely reflects a read error. The chain links TRBV28 to TRBJ2-2; weak D call: TRBD1 (6 bases). The V gene lost 5 bases and the J gene lost 3 bases, with 13 bases spanning the gap. CDR3 length equals 15 residues. CDR1 and CDR2 from the germline V gene are MDHEN and SYDVKM. DNA of the CDR3: TGTGCCAGCAGTCCGGGGACATATGACACCGGGGAGCTGTTTTAT. This gives the protein CASSPGTYDTGELFY.

The chain combines TRBV6-6 with TRBJ1-5; TRBD1 aligns across 8 bases. The junction had 21 bases not matched to a gene; V was cut back by 5 bases and J by 6 bases. The CDR3 has 19 residues. Germline V gene sequence: CDR1 MNHNY, CDR2 SVGAGI (reference sequence). CDR3 in DNA: TGTGCCAGCAGTCCATATATACAAACGGGACAGGAGGACGTTCAGCCCCAGCATTTT. This translates into CASSPYIQTGQEDVQPQHF.

This clonotype has ten or more counts. A much larger clonotype is one base distant, so this may be a read error. This rearrangement joins TRBV29-1 to TRBJ2-3; D possibly uses TRBD1 or TRBD2 (5 bases each). The V and J ends lost 5 bases and 2 bases respectively, with 11 bases between them. There are 13 residues in the CDR3. CDR1 and CDR2 from the germline V gene are SQVTM and ANQGSEA. CDR3 sequence reads: CSVTGTDTDTQYF. The CDR3 DNA is TGCAGCGTTACCGGGACCGACACAGATACGCAGTATTTT.

Concerning this clonotype itself: A much more abundant neighbour one base away suggests this may be a read error. The CDR3 DNA reads TGTGCCAGCAGCTTATCCGGGGGGGCCACAGATACGCAGTATTTT. It is translated as CASSLSGGATDTQYF. J is TRBJ2-3 and V is TRBV7-8; 8 bases agree with TRBD2. This CDR3 region has 15 residues. V trimming: 2 bases; J trimming: 2 bases; junction bases outside the gene matches: 3. Germline CDR1 is SGHVS and CDR2 is FQNEAQ.

This clonotype was counted between two and nine times. A much larger clone differs by one base, so this may be a read error. The chain couples TRBV6-2 or TRBV6-3 to TRBJ1-5, with unresolved D. The germline V gene encodes CDR1 MNHEY and CDR2 SVGEGT. The CDR3 spans 12 residues. The CDR3 reads CVSSYSGKPQHF. CDR3 in DNA: TGTGTCAGCAGTTACTCTGGGAAGCCCCAGCATTTT.

Regarding this clonotype: It is likely a read error, because the conserved phenylalanine at the end of the CDR3 is missing. V usage is TRBV29-1 and J usage is TRBJ2-7; D is undetermined. CDR3 length: 12 amino acids. Germline V gene lookup returns CDR1 SQVTM and CDR2 ANQGSEA. For the CDR3, the DNA is TGCAACGTTTGGACCCTTGTCTACGAGCAGTACTTG. It yields the protein CNVWTLVYEQYL.

As regards this clonotype: At one end the junction does not follow the germline gene, possibly because of a read error. The V gene is TRBV4-1, the J gene TRBJ1-5; no clear D gene. This CDR3 spans 16 amino acids. In germline, CDR1 is MGHRA, CDR2 YSYEKL. The CDR3 DNA sequence: TGCGCCAGCAGCCAAGACCTGGGAAATAGCAATCAGTCCCAGCATTTT. Protein sequence: CASSQDLGNSNQSQHF.

Notes on this clonotype: A much larger clone sits a single nucleotide away, making a read error possible. The DNA for the CDR3 is TGCGCCAACAGCTTGGACCTAGCTTCGGGCACAGATACGCAGTATTTT. This encodes CANSLDLASGTDTQYF. The chain couples TRBV5-1 to TRBJ2-3, with D perhaps TRBD2 (5 bases). Germline lookup yields CDR1 SGHRS and CDR2 YFSETQ. The CDR3 is made up of 16 amino acids.

The rearrangement joins TRBV7-8 to TRBJ2-3, with 15 bases aligning to TRBD2. This CDR3 spans 18 amino acids. Germline lookup yields CDR1 SGHVS and CDR2 FQNEAQ. The V gene end was trimmed by 9 bases and the J gene end by 3 bases; junction bases not matched to a gene: 13. CDR3 DNA: TGTGCCAGAAGCCCCCCCGGGACTAGCGGGAGGATGACAGATACGCAGTATTTT. Its protein is CARSPPGTSGRMTDTQYF.

The V and J genes are TRBV11-3 and TRBJ2-1, with TRBD2 matching over 10 bases. V was pared by 8 bases and J by 7 bases, with 8 bases of the junction left unmatched. The CDR3 covers 14 residues. Germline V gene lookup returns CDR1 SGHNT and CDR2 YENEEA. The CDR3 DNA sequence: TGTGCCAGCCAGAGGCTAGCGGGAGCTAATGAGCAGTTCTTC. Its protein is CASQRLAGANEQFF.

This clonotype was counted at least ten times. The V and J genes are TRBV6-6 and TRBJ1-1; D is possibly TRBD1 (6 bases). Trimming shortened V by 5 bases and J by 1 base, and 8 bases separated the two germline ends. The CDR3 length is 13 residues. Germline-derived CDR1 and CDR2 are MNHNY and SVGAGI (reference sequence). CDR3 amino acids: CASSRGRNTEAFF. CDR3 sequence (DNA): TGTGCCAGCAGTAGGGGGAGGAACACTGAAGCTTTCTTT.

This clonotype was seen a single time. It may be a read error: a sequence one base away is much more abundant. The chain couples TRBV20-1 to TRBJ2-5; D gene unclear. The CDR3 is made up of 15 amino acids. CDR1 and CDR2 (germline): DFQATT, SNEGSKA (reference sequence). Trimming took 6 bases from V and 2 from J, leaving 19 bases between them. In DNA form, the CDR3 reads TGCAGTGCCCGCACCCTGGGCAGATCACAAGAGACCCAGTACTTC. Its translation: CSARTLGRSQETQYF.

The chain recombines TRBV6-1 with TRBJ1-1; no reliable D call. The CDR3 contains 16 residues. Trimming stripped 11 bases from V and 0 bases from J, with 22 bases between. Germline loops: CDR1 MNHNS, CDR2 SASEGT. The chain's CDR3 is CAPLTRLRAMNTEAFF. For the CDR3, the DNA is TGTGCCCCCCTTACCCGACTAAGGGCCATGAACACTGAAGCTTTCTTT.

To note about this clonotype: A much bigger clone sits one base away, suggesting this may be a read error. Because the CDR3 is missing its conserved closing phenylalanine or tryptophan, this is likely a read error. As DNA, the CDR3 is TGTGCCAGCAGCTTGACCGGGGCGCTCAATCAGCCCCAGCATTCT. Its protein is CASSLTGALNQPQHS. This chain links TRBV5-5 with TRBJ1-5; the D gene is possibly TRBD1 (5 bases). This CDR3 has 15 residues. The ends were cut back, 1 base at V and 3 bases at J, with 11 bases in the middle. Germline V lookup: CDR1 SGHKS, CDR2 YYEKEE (reference sequence).

Details on this clonotype: Sequence at one end of the junction differs from germline and may be a read error. This chain links TRBV12-3 or TRBV12-4 with TRBJ1-2, with 9 bases that match TRBD1. The CDR3 is 13 residues long. CDR3 DNA: TGTGCCAGTAGTCCGGGACAGGGATCTGGCTACATCTTC. Encoded protein: CASSPGQGSGYIF.

This clonotype was counted a few times. This clone may be a read error of a much larger clone one base away. V and J are TRBV6-1 and TRBJ2-2, with TRBD1 matching 7 bases. The CDR3 has 15 residues. Germline CDR1 MNHNS, CDR2 SASEGT. The CDR3 reads CVSRDSPGFTGELFF. The CDR3 DNA reads as TGTGTCAGCAGGGACAGCCCTGGATTCACCGGGGAGCTGTTTTTT.